This T cell receptor beta chain was documented in a study of T cells in tuberculosis. Study information: PBMC were archived before or within 7 days of starting treatment.

Assay: immunoSEQ multiplex PCR; the TCRdb copy retains only in-frame clones and omits some. The table shows 25,000 to 40,000 clones, with 70% to 90% occurring only once. This CDR3 has 16 residues. J gave up 4 bases and V 0 bases, and 8 bases lay outside the gene matches. Germline-derived CDR1 and CDR2 are SGHNT and YYREEE (reference sequence). Study-wide results and limits: Smaller distances to GMM-specific TCRs suggested their expansion in active tuberculosis. Active tuberculosis cases were adults; controls were adolescents.

In regard to this clone: What it binds is unknown.

Time point meaning: new active TB diagnosis, blood taken before or within 7 days of starting treatment. On average about 100,000 T cells per donor were immunosequenced. V gene TRBV5-4 combines with J gene TRBJ1-1; 8 nucleotides match TRBD1. The sequence derives from an adult with tuberculosis. The specimen comprised PBMCs, sampled at tuberculosis diagnosis. The CDR3 sequence: CASSLGSHRGGTEAFF. CDR3 DNA sequence: TGTGCCAGCAGCTTGGGTAGCCACAGGGGGGGCACTGAAGCTTTCTTT.